Below, one T cell receptor (beta chain) is given with its context. The CDR3 runs 15 residues. J gave up 7 bases and V 5 bases, and 8 bases lay outside the gene matches. Per the germline V gene, CDR1 is SGHRS and CDR2 is YFSETQ. This table comes from immunoSEQ multiplex PCR, and its TCRdb copy is limited to in-frame clones, with some not included. The sample records around 200,000 clones, approximately 90% being singletons. These data originate in a study of blood T cell repertoires in COVID-19. Sequencing was done on a sample of peripheral blood. This chain connects TRBV5-1 to TRBJ2-2; 10 bases match TRBD2. The receptor was derived from a man in his 60s who had recovered from COVID-19. The DNA for the CDR3 is TGCGCCAGCAGTAAGCTAGCGGGAGTGGTCGGGGAGCTGTTTTTT. It translates to CASSKLAGVVGELFF.